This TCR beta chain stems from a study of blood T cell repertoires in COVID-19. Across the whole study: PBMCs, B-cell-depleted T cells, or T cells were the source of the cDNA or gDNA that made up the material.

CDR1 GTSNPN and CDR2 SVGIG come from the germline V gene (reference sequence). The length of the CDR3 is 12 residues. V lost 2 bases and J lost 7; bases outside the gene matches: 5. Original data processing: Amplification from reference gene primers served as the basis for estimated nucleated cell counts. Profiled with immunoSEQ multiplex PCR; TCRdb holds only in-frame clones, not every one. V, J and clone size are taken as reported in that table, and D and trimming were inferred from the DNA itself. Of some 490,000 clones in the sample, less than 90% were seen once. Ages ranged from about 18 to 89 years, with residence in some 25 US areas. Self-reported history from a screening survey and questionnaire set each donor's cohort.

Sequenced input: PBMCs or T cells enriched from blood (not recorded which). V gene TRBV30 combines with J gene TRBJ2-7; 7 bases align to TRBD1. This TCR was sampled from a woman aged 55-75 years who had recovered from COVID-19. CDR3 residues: CAWSRGGGEQYV. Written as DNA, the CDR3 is TGTGCCTGGAGTCGAGGGGGCGGTGAGCAGTACGTC.